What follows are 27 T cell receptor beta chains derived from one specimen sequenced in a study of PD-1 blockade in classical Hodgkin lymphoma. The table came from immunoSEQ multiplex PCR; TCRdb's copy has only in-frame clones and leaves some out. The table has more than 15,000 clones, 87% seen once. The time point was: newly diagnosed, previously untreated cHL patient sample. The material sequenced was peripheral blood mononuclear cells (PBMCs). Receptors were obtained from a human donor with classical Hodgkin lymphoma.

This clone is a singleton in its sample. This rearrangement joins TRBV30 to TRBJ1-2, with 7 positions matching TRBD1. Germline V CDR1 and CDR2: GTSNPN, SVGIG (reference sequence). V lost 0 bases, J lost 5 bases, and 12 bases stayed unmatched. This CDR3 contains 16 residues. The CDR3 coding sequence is TGTGCCTGGAGTGTCTGGCAGGGGGTAAGAGGGTATGGCTACACCTTC. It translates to CAWSVWQGVRGYGYTF.

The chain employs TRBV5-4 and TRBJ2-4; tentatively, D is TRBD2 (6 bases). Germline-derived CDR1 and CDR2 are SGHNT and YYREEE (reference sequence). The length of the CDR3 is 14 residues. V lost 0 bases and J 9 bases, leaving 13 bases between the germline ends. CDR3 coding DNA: TGTGCCAGCAGCTTGGACGGGAGAGGCAGCATTCAGTACTTC. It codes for CASSLDGRGSIQYF.

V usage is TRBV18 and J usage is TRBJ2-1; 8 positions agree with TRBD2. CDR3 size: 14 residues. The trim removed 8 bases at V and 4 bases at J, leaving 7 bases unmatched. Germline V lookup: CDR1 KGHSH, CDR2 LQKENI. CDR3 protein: CASERERQYNEQFF. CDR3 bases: TGTGCCAGCGAGCGGGAGCGACAATACAATGAGCAGTTCTTC.

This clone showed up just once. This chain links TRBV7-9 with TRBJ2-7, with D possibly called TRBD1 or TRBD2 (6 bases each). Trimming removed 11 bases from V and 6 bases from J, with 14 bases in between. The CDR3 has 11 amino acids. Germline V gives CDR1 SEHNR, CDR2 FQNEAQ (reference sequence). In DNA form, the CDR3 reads TGTGCCGGGGGGCGCTCAGGCGAGCAGTACTTC. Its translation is CAGGRSGEQYF.

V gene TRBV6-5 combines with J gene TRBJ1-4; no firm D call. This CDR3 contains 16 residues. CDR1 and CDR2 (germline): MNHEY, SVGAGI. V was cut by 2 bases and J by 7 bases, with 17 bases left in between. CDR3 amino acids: CASSYALQTKGEKLFF. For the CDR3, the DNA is TGTGCCAGCAGTTACGCCCTGCAGACGAAGGGTGAAAAACTGTTTTTT.

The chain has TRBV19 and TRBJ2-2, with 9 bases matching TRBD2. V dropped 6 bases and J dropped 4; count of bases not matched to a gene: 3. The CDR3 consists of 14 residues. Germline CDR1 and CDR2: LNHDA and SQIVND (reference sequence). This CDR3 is CASRASGTTGELFF. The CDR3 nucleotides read TGTGCCAGTAGGGCTAGCGGGACCACCGGGGAGCTGTTTTTT.

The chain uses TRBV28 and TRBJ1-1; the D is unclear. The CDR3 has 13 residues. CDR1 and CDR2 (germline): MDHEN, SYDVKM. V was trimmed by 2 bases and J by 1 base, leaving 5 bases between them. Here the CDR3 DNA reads TGTGCCAGCAGTTTAGTGGCGAACACTGAAGCTTTCTTT. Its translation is CASSLVANTEAFF.

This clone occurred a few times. The CDR3 DNA sequence: TGCGCCAGCAGCCAAGTTATAGCGGGTCCAACCGATATTCAGTACTTC. Protein sequence: CASSQVIAGPTDIQYF. J is TRBJ2-4 and V is TRBV4-3, with TRBD2 matching 7 bases. V lost 1 base, J lost 10 bases, and 13 bases stayed unmatched. Germline V gives CDR1 LGHNA, CDR2 YSLEER. The CDR3 sequence is 16 residues long.

The CDR3 sequence: CASAGQGNQPQHF. In nucleotides, the CDR3 is TGTGCCAGCGCCGGACAGGGTAATCAGCCCCAGCATTTT. This chain connects TRBV7-2 to TRBJ1-5, with TRBD1 identical over 8 bases. The CDR3 has 13 amino acids. CDR1 is SGHTA, CDR2 FQGNSA, per germline. The V segment lost 8 bases and the J segment 4 bases; nucleotides outside the gene matches: 4.

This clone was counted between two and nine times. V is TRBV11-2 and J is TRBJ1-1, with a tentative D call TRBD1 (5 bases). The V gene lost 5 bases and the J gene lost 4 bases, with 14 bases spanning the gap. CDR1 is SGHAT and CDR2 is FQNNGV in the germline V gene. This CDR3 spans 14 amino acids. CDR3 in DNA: TGTGCCAGCAGCCGGGGACGAATGGCCACTGAAGCTTTCTTT. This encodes CASSRGRMATEAFF.

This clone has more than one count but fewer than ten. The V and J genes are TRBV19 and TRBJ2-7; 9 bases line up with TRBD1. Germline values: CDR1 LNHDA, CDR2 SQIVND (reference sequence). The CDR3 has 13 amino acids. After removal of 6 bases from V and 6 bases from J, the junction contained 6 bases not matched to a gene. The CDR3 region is CASSPGQGSEQYF. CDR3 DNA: TGTGCCAGTAGCCCGGGACAGGGTTCCGAGCAGTACTTC.

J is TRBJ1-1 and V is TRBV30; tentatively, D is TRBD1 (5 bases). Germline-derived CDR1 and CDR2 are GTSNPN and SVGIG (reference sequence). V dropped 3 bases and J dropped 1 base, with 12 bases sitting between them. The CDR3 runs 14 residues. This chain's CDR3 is CAWSSGTGNTEAFF. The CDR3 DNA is TGTGCCTGGAGCTCCGGGACGGGGAACACTGAAGCTTTCTTT.

The CDR3 protein is CASSLVLEGTEAFF. The CDR3 nucleotides read TGTGCCAGCAGCTTAGTCTTGGAGGGCACTGAAGCTTTCTTT. This sequence joins TRBV7-9 and TRBJ1-1; D not certain. V lost 1 base to trimming and J lost 4 bases, with 10 bases between them. CDR1 and CDR2 (germline): SEHNR, FQNEAQ (reference sequence). CDR3 length equals 14 residues. The full variable domain, with the rest looked up from reference TRBV7-9 and TRBJ1-1, is DTGVSQNPRHKITKRGQNVTFRCDPISEHNRLYWYRQTLGQGPEFLTYFQNEAQLEKSRLLSDRFSAERPKGSFSTLEIQRTEQGDSAMYLCASSLVLEGTEAFFGQGTRLTVV.

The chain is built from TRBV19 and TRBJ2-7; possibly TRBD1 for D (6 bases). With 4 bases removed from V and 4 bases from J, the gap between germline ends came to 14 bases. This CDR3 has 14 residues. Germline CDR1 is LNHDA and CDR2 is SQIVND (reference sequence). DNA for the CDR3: TGTGCCAGTAGTAACTACGGACAGACATACGAGCAGTACTTC. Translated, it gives CASSNYGQTYEQYF.

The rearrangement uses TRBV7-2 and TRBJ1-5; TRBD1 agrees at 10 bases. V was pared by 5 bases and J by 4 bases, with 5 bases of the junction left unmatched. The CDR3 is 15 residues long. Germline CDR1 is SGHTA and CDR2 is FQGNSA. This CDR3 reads CASSPGTGANQPQHF. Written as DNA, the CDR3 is TGTGCCAGCAGCCCGGGGACAGGGGCTAATCAGCCCCAGCATTTT.

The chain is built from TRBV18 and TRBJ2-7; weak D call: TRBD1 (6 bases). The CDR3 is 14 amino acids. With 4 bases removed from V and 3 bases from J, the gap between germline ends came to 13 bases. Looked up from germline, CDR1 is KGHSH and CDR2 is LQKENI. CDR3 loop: CASSLQGKGYEQYF. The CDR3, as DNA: TGTGCCAGCTCACTACAGGGAAAGGGCTACGAGCAGTACTTC.

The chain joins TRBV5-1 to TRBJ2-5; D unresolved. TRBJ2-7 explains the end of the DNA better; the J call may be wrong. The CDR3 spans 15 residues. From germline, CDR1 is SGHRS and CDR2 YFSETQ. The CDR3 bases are TGCGCCAGCAGCTTGGCCATTGCAGTAACCTACGAGCAGTACTTC. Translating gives CASSLAIAVTYEQYF.

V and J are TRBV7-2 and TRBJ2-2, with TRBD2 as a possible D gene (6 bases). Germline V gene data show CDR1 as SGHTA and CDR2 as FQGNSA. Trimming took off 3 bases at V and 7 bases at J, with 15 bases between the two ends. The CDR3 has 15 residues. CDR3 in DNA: TGTGCCAGCAGCTTTTCGCTCCCGCGGGGCGGGGAGCTGTTTTTT. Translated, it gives CASSFSLPRGGELFF.

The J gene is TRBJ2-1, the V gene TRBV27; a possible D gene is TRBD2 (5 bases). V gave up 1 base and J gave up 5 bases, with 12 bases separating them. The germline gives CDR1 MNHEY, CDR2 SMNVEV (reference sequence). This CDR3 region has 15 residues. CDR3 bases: TGTGCCAGCAGTTTATACCTAGCAACCGACAATGAGCAGTTCTTC. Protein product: CASSLYLATDNEQFF.

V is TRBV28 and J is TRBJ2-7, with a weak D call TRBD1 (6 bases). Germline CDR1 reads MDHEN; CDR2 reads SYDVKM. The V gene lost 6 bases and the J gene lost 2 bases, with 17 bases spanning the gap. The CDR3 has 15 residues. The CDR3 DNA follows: TGTGCCAGCAGCCCGGACAGACTACCCCCCTACGAGCAGTACTTC. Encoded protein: CASSPDRLPPYEQYF.

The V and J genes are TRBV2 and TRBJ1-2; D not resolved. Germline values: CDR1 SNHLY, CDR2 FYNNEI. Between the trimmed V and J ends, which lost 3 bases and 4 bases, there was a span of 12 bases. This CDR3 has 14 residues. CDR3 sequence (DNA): TGTGCCAGCAGTGAGTTTGCAGGCCGCTATGGCTACACCTTC. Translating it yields CASSEFAGRYGYTF.

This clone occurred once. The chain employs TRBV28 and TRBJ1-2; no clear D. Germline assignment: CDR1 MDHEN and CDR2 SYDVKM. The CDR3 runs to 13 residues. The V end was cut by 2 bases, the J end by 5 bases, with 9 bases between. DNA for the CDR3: TGTGCCAGCAGTTTAGTGACGGGGTATGGCTACACCTTC. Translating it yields CASSLVTGYGYTF.

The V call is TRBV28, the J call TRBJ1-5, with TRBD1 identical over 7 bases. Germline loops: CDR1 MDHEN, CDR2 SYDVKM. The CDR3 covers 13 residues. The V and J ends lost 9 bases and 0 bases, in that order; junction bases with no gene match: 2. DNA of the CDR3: TGTGCCAGTGGGACAGTTAGCAATCAGCCCCAGCATTTT. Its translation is CASGTVSNQPQHF.

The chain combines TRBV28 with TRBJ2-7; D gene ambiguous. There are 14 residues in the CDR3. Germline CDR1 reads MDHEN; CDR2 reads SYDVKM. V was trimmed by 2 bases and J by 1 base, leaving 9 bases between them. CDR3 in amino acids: CASSLRAGSYEQYF. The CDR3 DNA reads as TGTGCCAGCAGTTTACGGGCAGGATCCTACGAGCAGTACTTC.

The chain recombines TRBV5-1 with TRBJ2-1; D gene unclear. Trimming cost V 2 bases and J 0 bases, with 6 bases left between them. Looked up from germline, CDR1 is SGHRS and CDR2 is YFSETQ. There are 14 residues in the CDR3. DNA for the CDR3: TGCGCCAGCAGCTTCGGTTTCTCCTACAATGAGCAGTTCTTC. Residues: CASSFGFSYNEQFF. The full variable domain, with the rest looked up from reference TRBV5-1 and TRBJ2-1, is KAGVTQTPRYLIKTRGQQVTLSCSPISGHRSVSWYQQTPGQGLQFLFEYFSETQRNKGNFPGRFSGRQFSNSRSEMNVSTLELGDSALYLCASSFGFSYNEQFFGPGTRLTVL.

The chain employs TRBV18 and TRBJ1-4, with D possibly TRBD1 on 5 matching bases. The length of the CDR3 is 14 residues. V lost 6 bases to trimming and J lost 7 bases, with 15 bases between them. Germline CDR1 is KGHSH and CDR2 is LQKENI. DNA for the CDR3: TGTGCCAGCTCGCCGCGGGACGTCCCTGAAAAACTGTTTTTT. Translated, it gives CASSPRDVPEKLFF. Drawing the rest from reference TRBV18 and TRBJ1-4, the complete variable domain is NAGVMQNPRHLVRRRGQEARLRCSPMKGHSHVYWYRQLPEEGLKFMVYLQKENIIDESGMPKERFSAEFPKEGPSILRIQQVVRGDSAAYFCASSPRDVPEKLFFGSGTQLSVL.

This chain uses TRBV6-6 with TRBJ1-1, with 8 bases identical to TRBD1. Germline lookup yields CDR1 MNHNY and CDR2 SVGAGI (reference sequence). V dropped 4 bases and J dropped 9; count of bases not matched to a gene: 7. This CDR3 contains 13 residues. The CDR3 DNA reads TGTGCCAGCAGTTCCCAGGGACAGGTGAAAGCTTTCTTT. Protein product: CASSSQGQVKAFF.